These 27 T cell receptor beta chains originate from one sample sequenced in a study of blood T cell repertoires in COVID-19. The table came from immunoSEQ multiplex PCR; TCRdb's copy has only in-frame clones and leaves some out. The table records 100,000 or so clones, around four fifths of them present only once. Sequences were obtained from peripheral blood. The receptors stem from an older woman with active or convalescent COVID-19.

V usage is TRBV18 and J usage is TRBJ1-5; D remains unclear. Germline V lookup: CDR1 KGHSH, CDR2 LQKENI. Trimming stripped 8 bases from V and 2 bases from J, with 10 bases between. CDR3 size: 13 residues. DNA of the CDR3: TGTGCCAGCCTTCAAGCCCGCAATCAGCCCCAGCATTTT. This translates into CASLQARNQPQHF.

V is TRBV28 and J is TRBJ1-1, with 7 positions matching TRBD1. Germline CDR1 is MDHEN and CDR2 is SYDVKM. CDR3 length: 18 residues. J gave up 0 bases and V 3 bases, and 13 bases lay outside the gene matches. Here the CDR3 DNA reads TGTGCCAGCAGTTTCCGGGGCATTAGGACAGGAGTGAACACTGAAGCTTTCTTT. Translated, it gives CASSFRGIRTGVNTEAFF.

This clone has only a few counts. V usage is TRBV6-5 and J usage is TRBJ2-7; 10 nucleotides line up with TRBD1. This CDR3 comprises 15 residues. The V gene end was trimmed by 3 bases and the J gene end by 0 bases; junction bases not matched to a gene: 2. Germline-derived CDR1 and CDR2 are MNHEY and SVGAGI. CDR3 sequence: CASSYRDRGSYEQYF. CDR3 nucleotides: TGTGCCAGCAGTTATAGGGACAGGGGCTCCTACGAGCAGTACTTC.

CDR3 sequence (DNA): TGTGCCCACCTAGGCAGCGCGAACACCGGGGAGCTGTTTTTT. Protein: CAHLGSANTGELFF. This chain joins TRBV28 and TRBJ2-2; D ambiguous. V gave up 11 bases and J gave up 0 bases, with 13 bases separating them. The CDR3 totals 14 residues. The germline V gene encodes CDR1 MDHEN and CDR2 SYDVKM.

The chain joins TRBV3-1 (or the pseudogene TRBV3-2) to TRBJ2-2; a possible D gene is TRBD1 (6 bases). This CDR3 spans 17 amino acids. The germline V gene encodes CDR1 LGHDT and CDR2 YNNKEL (reference sequence). Trimming removed 3 bases at V and 3 bases at J, with 17 bases between. CDR3 sequence (DNA): TGTGCCAGCAGCCATTATTTTGGACAGAATTACACCGGGGAGCTGTTTTTT. Protein: CASSHYFGQNYTGELFF.

This chain joins TRBV5-6 and TRBJ1-5; 8 bases match TRBD1. CDR3 size: 16 residues. Germline-derived CDR1 and CDR2 are SGHDT and YYEEEE. V was clipped by 4 bases and J by 1 base; unmatched bases: 7. CDR3 loop: CASSGTGGLSNQPQHF. CDR3 nucleotides: TGTGCCAGCAGCGGGACAGGTGGCTTGAGCAATCAGCCCCAGCATTTT.

The V gene is TRBV9, the J gene TRBJ2-1, with D perhaps matching TRBD2 (7 bases). This CDR3 region has 16 residues. Per the germline V gene, CDR1 is SGDLS and CDR2 is YYNGEE. V lost 3 bases and J lost 4, with 17 bases in between. CDR3 in DNA: TGTGCCAGCAGCGAGGGAGGGGGAACCCTTTACAATGAGCAGTTCTTC. Translating it yields CASSEGGGTLYNEQFF. The complete variable domain, with remaining parts taken from reference TRBV9 and TRBJ2-1, reads DSGVTQTPKHLITATGQRVTLRCSPRSGDLSVYWYQQSLDQGLQFLIQYYNGEERAKGNILERFSAQQFPDLHSELNLSSLELGDSALYFCASSEGGGTLYNEQFFGPGTRLTVL.

The chain recombines TRBV7-2 with TRBJ2-1; 7 bases map to TRBD2. This CDR3 region has 11 residues. The V gene's germline CDR1 is SGHTA and CDR2 FQGNSA. V trimming: 3 bases; J trimming: 15 bases; junction bases outside the gene matches: 5. CDR3 DNA: TGTGCCAGCAGCTTGGGGGGGACCTGGTTCTTC. As protein: CASSLGGTWFF. Based on the CDR3 plus reference TRBV7-2 and TRBJ2-1, the full variable domain is GAGVSQSPSNKVTEKGKDVELRCDPISGHTALYWYRQSLGQGLEFLIYFQGNSAPDKSGLPSDRFSAERTGGSVSTLTIQRTQQEDSAVYLCASSLGGTWFFGPGTRLTVL.

This rearrangement joins TRBV28 to TRBJ2-2; maybe TRBD2 (5 bases). The V gene lost 3 bases and the J gene lost 5 bases, with 16 bases spanning the gap. The CDR3 length is 16 residues. Germline V gene lookup returns CDR1 MDHEN and CDR2 SYDVKM. CDR3 protein: CASSLAEGAGTGELFF. As DNA, the CDR3 is TGTGCCAGCAGTTTGGCTGAGGGTGCCGGAACCGGGGAGCTGTTTTTT.

The rearrangement joins TRBV27 to TRBJ1-2, with 8 bases fitting TRBD1. After removal of 9 bases from V and 8 bases from J, the junction contained 20 bases not matched to a gene. The V gene's germline CDR1 is MNHEY and CDR2 SMNVEV (reference sequence). The CDR3 extends over 16 amino acids. The CDR3 loop reads CASGWIPDRASGGYTF. The DNA of the CDR3 is TGTGCCAGTGGGTGGATCCCGGACAGGGCCTCGGGGGGCTACACCTTC.

The rearrangement joins TRBV9 to TRBJ2-1, with 7 bases identical to TRBD1. Germline CDR1 reads SGDLS; CDR2 reads YYNGEE. This CDR3 region has 17 residues. V was pared by 0 bases and J by 5 bases, with 11 bases of the junction left unmatched. Here the CDR3 DNA reads TGTGCCAGCAGCGTAGCCACAGGGGCTCTCGGAGACAATGAGCAGTTCTTC. Protein sequence: CASSVATGALGDNEQFF.

This clone has just one count. This chain joins TRBV11-2 and TRBJ2-1; 8 bases match TRBD1. Germline-derived CDR1 and CDR2 are SGHAT and FQNNGV. The V gene end was trimmed by 5 bases and the J gene end by 3 bases; junction bases not matched to a gene: 12. The CDR3 runs 17 residues. The CDR3 here is CASSRFITGGNYNEQFF. The CDR3 DNA reads TGTGCCAGCAGCCGTTTTATTACAGGGGGGAACTACAATGAGCAGTTCTTC.

The V and J genes are TRBV24-1 and TRBJ2-5; 9 bases fit TRBD1. The CDR3 runs to 14 residues. Trimming removed 2 bases from V and 7 bases from J; junction bases left unmatched: 4. The V gene's germline CDR1 is KGHDR and CDR2 SFDVKD. CDR3 DNA: TGTGCCACCAGTGATTCGGGACAGGGTGGGACCCAGTACTTC. It translates to CATSDSGQGGTQYF.

CDR3 region: CASSLIWDSRYEQYF. The CDR3 DNA is TGTGCCAGCAGCTTAATTTGGGACAGTCGCTACGAGCAGTACTTC. The chain recombines TRBV7-2 with TRBJ2-7; 7 bases agree with TRBD1. The V gene end was trimmed by 2 bases and the J gene end by 3 bases; junction bases not matched to a gene: 7. CDR1 is SGHTA, CDR2 FQGNSA, per germline. The CDR3 has 15 residues.

The gene calls are TRBV5-1 and TRBJ2-2, with no clear D. With 1 base removed from V and 1 base from J, the gap between germline ends came to 5 bases. In germline, CDR1 is SGHRS, CDR2 YFSETQ. The CDR3 totals 14 residues. Written as DNA, the CDR3 is TGCGCCAGCAGCTTGCGGGTGAACACCGGGGAGCTGTTTTTT. It is translated as CASSLRVNTGELFF.

The rearrangement links TRBV6-5 to TRBJ2-1, with no clear D. This CDR3 contains 15 residues. V was shortened by 4 bases and J by 0 bases, with 10 bases between the two germline ends. The V gene's germline CDR1 is MNHEY and CDR2 SVGAGI. The CDR3 here is CASSSTGSSYNEQFF. In DNA, the CDR3 is TGTGCCAGCAGTTCGACTGGTAGCTCCTACAATGAGCAGTTCTTC.

The CDR3 region is CASSLLGQGQYGEQYF. The CDR3 DNA reads TGTGCCAGCAGCTTACTCGGACAGGGTCAGTACGGCGAGCAGTACTTC. This chain connects TRBV7-6 to TRBJ2-7; 8 bases are a match to TRBD1. This CDR3 comprises 16 residues. Germline V gene sequence: CDR1 SGHVS, CDR2 FNYEAQ. The J segment lost 6 bases and the V segment lost 2 bases, leaving 12 bases of the junction unmatched.

The rearrangement uses TRBV18 and TRBJ2-2, with a tentative D call TRBD1 (5 bases). This CDR3 has 15 amino acids. The germline CDR1 and CDR2 sequences are KGHSH and LQKENI. The germline V and J ends were trimmed by 3 bases and 4 bases, with 12 bases remaining between them. CDR3: CASSPVRVLTGELFF. Written as DNA, the CDR3 is TGTGCCAGCTCACCTGTCAGGGTACTCACCGGGGAGCTGTTTTTT. Combining the CDR3 with reference TRBV18 and TRBJ2-2 gives the whole variable domain NAGVMQNPRHLVRRRGQEARLRCSPMKGHSHVYWYRQLPEEGLKFMVYLQKENIIDESGMPKERFSAEFPKEGPSILRIQQVVRGDSAAYFCASSPVRVLTGELFFGEGSRLTVL.

This clone showed up just a few times. V and J are TRBV27 and TRBJ1-1, with TRBD1 as a possible D gene (6 bases). Per the germline V gene, CDR1 is MNHEY and CDR2 is SMNVEV (reference sequence). The CDR3 loop spans 15 amino acids. V lost 1 base and J 5 bases, leaving 14 bases between the germline ends. The CDR3 coding sequence is TGTGCCAGCAGTTTATTCGGGGGGCAGGTAACTGAAGCTTTCTTT. Translating it yields CASSLFGGQVTEAFF.

This clone appeared a single time. In DNA, the CDR3 is TGTGCCAGCAGTCCAACAGGAGGGAGCTCCTACGAGCAGTACTTC. Its translation: CASSPTGGSSYEQYF. The chain couples TRBV6-5 to TRBJ2-7, with a weak D call TRBD2 (6 bases). This CDR3 is 15 amino acids long. Germline-derived CDR1 and CDR2 are MNHEY and SVGAGI. V was pared by 5 bases and J by 0 bases, with 14 bases between.

The J gene is TRBJ1-2, the V gene TRBV5-1; D not resolved. The CDR3 spans 12 residues. V was shortened by 2 bases and J by 6 bases, with 8 bases between the two germline ends. CDR1 SGHRS and CDR2 YFSETQ come from the germline V gene. This CDR3 reads CASSFTTDGYTF. Here the CDR3 DNA reads TGCGCCAGCAGCTTCACGACTGATGGCTACACCTTC.

In nucleotides, the CDR3 is TGTGCCAGCAGTTCTACCGGGGAGGCTAAGGGTGGCTACACCTTC. Protein product: CASSSTGEAKGGYTF. The rearrangement uses TRBV28 and TRBJ1-2; D ambiguous. The germline gives CDR1 MDHEN, CDR2 SYDVKM. This CDR3 is built from 15 residues. V lost 4 bases and J lost 7, with 19 bases in between.

This clone appeared a few times. This chain uses TRBV7-9 with TRBJ1-6; D unresolved. The germline CDR1 and CDR2 sequences are SEHNR and FQNEAQ (reference sequence). The CDR3 totals 13 residues. Trimming cost V 2 bases and J 8 bases, with 7 bases left between them. As DNA, the CDR3 is TGTGCCAGCAGCTTATCCGGGGATTCACCCCTCCACTTT. This encodes CASSLSGDSPLHF.

The V and J genes are TRBV20-1 and TRBJ2-3, with no clear D. The CDR3 is 11 amino acids. Germline CDR1 reads DFQATT; CDR2 reads SNEGSKA (reference sequence). V was cut by 3 bases and J by 6 bases, with 7 bases left in between. In DNA, the CDR3 is TGCAGTGCTAGCGCGGCGGATACGCAGTATTTT. This codes for CSASAADTQYF.

The chain couples TRBV18 to TRBJ1-4, with D possibly being TRBD1 (5 bases). V dropped 1 base and J dropped 5 bases, with 14 bases sitting between them. Germline V CDR1 and CDR2: KGHSH, LQKENI. This CDR3 has 16 amino acids. The CDR3 protein is CASSPLRGNQNEKLFF. DNA of the CDR3: TGTGCCAGCTCACCACTAAGGGGCAACCAAAATGAAAAACTGTTTTTT.

The V gene is TRBV19, the J gene TRBJ2-1; 9 positions agree with TRBD2. V lost 4 bases, J lost 8 bases, and 15 bases stayed unmatched. The CDR3 totals 17 residues. CDR1 is LNHDA, CDR2 SQIVND, per germline (reference sequence). The CDR3 is CASSTPSGGTFGHEQFF. The CDR3 DNA reads TGTGCCAGTAGTACCCCCAGCGGGGGGACCTTTGGCCATGAGCAGTTCTTC. Combining the CDR3 with reference TRBV19 and TRBJ2-1 gives the whole variable domain DGGITQSPKYLFRKEGQNVTLSCEQNLNHDAMYWYRQDPGQGLRLIYYSQIVNDFQKGDIAEGYSVSREKKESFPLTVTSAQKNPTAFYLCASSTPSGGTFGHEQFFGPGTRLTVL.

The rearrangement uses TRBV15 and TRBJ1-1; 9 nucleotides align to TRBD1. Per germline, CDR1 LNHNV and CDR2 YYDKDF (reference sequence). This CDR3 comprises 15 residues. V gave up 1 base and J gave up 6 bases; unmatched junction bases: 6. The CDR3 here is CATSRVTGGVAEAFF. CDR3 DNA sequence: TGTGCCACCAGCAGAGTGACAGGGGGGGTTGCTGAAGCTTTCTTT.